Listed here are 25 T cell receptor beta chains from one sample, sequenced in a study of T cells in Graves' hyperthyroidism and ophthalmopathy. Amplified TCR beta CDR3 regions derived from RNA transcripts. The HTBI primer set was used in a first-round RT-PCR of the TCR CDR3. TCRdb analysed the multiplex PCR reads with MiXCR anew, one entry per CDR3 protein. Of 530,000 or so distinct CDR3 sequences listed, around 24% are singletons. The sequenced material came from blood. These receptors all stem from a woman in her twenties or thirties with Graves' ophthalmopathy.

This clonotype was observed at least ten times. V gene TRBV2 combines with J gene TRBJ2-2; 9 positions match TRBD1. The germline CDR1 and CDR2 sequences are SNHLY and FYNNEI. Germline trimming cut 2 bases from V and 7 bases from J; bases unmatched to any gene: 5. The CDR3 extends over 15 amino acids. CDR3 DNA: TGTGCCAGCAGTGAACGACAGGGGGTAGGCGGGGAGCTGTTTTTT. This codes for CASSERQGVGGELFF.

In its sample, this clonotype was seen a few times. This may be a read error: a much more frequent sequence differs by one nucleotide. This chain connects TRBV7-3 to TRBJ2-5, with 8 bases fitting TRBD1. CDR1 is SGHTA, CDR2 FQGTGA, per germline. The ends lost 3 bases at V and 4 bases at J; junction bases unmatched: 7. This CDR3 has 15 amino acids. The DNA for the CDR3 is TGTGCCAGCAGCTTCGGACAGGGTAGAGGAGAGACCCAGTACTTC. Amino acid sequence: CASSFGQGRGETQYF.

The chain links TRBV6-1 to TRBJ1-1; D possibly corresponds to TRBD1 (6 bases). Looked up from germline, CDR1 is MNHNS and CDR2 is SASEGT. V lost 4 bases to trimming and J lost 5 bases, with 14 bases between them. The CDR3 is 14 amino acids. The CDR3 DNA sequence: TGTGCCAGCAGTGCCCGATGGACAGAGACTGAAGCTTTCTTT. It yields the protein CASSARWTETEAFF.

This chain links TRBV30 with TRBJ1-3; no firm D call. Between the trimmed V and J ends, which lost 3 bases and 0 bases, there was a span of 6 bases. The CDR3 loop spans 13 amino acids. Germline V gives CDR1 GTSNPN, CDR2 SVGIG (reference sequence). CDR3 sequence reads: CAWSGASGNTIYF. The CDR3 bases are TGTGCCTGGAGCGGAGCCTCTGGAAACACCATATATTTT.

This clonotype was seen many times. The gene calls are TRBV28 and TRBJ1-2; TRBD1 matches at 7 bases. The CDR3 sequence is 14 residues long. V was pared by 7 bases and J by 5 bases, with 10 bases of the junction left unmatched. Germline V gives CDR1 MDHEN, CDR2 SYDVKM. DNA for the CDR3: TGTGCCAGCACTTCTAACAGGGGAGGGTATGGCTACACCTTC. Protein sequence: CASTSNRGGYGYTF.

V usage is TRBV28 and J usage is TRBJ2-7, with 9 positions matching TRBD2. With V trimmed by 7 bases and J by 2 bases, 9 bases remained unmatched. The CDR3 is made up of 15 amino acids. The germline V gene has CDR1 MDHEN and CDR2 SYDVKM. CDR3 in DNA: TGTGCCAGCATGCCTCCCTCTAGCGGGGCCTACGAGCAGTACTTC. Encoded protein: CASMPPSSGAYEQYF.

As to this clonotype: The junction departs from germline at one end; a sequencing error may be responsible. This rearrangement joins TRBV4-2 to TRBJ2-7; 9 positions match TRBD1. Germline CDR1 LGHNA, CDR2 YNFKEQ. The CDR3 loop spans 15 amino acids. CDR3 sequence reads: CASSPGTGYSYDQYF. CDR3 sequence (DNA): TGTGCCAGCAGCCCTGGGACAGGGTACAGCTACGATCAGTACTTC.

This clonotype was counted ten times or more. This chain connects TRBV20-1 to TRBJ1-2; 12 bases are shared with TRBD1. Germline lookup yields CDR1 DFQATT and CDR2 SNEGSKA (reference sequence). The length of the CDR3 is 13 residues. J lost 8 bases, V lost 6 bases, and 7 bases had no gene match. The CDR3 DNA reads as TGCAGTGCCCCAGGGACAGGGGGCGCCGGCTACACCTTC. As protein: CSAPGTGGAGYTF.

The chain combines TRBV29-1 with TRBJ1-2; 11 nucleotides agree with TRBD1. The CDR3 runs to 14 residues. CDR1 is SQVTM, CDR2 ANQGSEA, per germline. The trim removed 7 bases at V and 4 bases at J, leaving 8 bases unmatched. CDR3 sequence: CSGTPGTGGYGYTF. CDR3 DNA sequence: TGCAGCGGTACCCCCGGGACAGGGGGCTATGGCTACACCTTC.

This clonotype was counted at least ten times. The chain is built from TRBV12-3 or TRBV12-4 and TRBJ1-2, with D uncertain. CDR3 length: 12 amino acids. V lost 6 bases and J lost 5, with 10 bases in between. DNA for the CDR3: TGTGCCAGCAGCCGAGTGGGGTATGGCTACACCTTC. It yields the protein CASSRVGYGYTF.

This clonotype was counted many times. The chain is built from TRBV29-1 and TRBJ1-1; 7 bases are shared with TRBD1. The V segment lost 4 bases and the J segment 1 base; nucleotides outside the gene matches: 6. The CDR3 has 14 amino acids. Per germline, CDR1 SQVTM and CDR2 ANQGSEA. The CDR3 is CSVAPGTANTEAFF. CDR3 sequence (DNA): TGCAGCGTTGCCCCGGGGACAGCGAACACTGAAGCTTTCTTT.

CDR3 sequence: CSASRLEGEYF. CDR3 sequence (DNA): TGCAGTGCTAGTAGGCTAGAGGGAGAGTACTTC. The chain uses TRBV20-1 and TRBJ2-7, with D perhaps matching TRBD2 (5 bases). V shed 3 bases and J shed 11 bases, with 14 bases lying between them. Germline V gives CDR1 DFQATT, CDR2 SNEGSKA (reference sequence). This CDR3 is built from 11 residues.

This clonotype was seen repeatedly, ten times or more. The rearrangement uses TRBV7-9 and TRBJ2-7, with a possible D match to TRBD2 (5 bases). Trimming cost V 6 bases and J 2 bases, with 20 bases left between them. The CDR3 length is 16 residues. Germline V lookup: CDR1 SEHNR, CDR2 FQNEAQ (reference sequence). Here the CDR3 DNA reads TGTGCCAGCAGTACAAATAGTGGACGGCGGGCCTACGAGCAGTACTTC. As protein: CASSTNSGRRAYEQYF.

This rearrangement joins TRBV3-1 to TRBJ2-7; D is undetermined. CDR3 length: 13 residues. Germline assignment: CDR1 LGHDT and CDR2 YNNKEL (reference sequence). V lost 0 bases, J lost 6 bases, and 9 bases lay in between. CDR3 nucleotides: TGTGCCAGCAGCCAAGAGCCCCGACTCGAGCAGTACTTC. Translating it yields CASSQEPRLEQYF.

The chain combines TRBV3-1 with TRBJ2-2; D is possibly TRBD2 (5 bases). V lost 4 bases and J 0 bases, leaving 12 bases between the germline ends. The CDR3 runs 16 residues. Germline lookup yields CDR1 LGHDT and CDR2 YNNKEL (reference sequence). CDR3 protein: CASSRSPAANTGELFF. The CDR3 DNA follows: TGTGCCAGCAGCCGTAGCCCAGCGGCGAACACCGGGGAGCTGTTTTTT.

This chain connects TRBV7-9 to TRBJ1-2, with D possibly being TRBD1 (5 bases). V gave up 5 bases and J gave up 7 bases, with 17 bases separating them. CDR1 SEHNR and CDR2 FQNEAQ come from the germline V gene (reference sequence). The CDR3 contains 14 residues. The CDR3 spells CASSQSPGTAGYTF. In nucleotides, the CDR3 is TGTGCCAGCAGCCAAAGCCCCGGGACGGCTGGCTACACCTTC.

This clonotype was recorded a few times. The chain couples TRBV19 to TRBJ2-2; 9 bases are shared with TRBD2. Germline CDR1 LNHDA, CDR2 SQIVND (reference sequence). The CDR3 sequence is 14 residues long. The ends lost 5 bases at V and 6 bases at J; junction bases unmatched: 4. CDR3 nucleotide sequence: TGTGCCAGTAGTCCTAGCGGGGTATCCGGGGAGCTGTTTTTT. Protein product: CASSPSGVSGELFF. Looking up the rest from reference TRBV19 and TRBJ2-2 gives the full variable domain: DGGITQSPKYLFRKEGQNVTLSCEQNLNHDAMYWYRQDPGQGLRLIYYSQIVNDFQKGDIAEGYSVSREKKESFPLTVTSAQKNPTAFYLCASSPSGVSGELFFGEGSRLTVL.

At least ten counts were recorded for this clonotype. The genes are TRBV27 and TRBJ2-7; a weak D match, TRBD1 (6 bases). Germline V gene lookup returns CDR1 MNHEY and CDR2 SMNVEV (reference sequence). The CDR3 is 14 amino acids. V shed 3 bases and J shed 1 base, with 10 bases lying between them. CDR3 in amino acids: CASSFTGHSYEQYF. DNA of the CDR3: TGTGCCAGCAGTTTTACGGGACATTCCTACGAGCAGTACTTC.

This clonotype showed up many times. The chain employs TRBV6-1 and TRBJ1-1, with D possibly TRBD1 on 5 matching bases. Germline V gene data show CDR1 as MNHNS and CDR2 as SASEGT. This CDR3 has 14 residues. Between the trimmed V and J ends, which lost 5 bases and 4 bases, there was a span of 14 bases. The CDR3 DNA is TGTGCCAGCAGTAGGGTCCTAAGGGGCACTGAAGCTTTCTTT. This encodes CASSRVLRGTEAFF.

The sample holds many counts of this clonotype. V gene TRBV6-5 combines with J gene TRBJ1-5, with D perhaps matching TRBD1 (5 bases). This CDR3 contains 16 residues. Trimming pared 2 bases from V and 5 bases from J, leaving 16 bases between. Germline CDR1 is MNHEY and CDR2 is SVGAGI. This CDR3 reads CASSYAPGTKDQPQHF. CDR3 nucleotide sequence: TGTGCCAGCAGTTACGCCCCTGGGACGAAAGATCAGCCCCAGCATTTT.

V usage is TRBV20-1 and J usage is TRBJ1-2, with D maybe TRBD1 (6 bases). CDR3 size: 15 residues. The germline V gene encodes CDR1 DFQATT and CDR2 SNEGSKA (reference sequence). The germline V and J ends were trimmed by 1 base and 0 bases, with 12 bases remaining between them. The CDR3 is CSARVGTPPNYGYTF. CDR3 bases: TGCAGTGCTAGAGTAGGGACACCTCCTAACTATGGCTACACCTTC.

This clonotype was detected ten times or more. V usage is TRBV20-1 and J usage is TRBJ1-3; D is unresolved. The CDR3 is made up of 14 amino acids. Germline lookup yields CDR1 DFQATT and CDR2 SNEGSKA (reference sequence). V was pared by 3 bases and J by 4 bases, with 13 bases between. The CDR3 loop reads CSARLETRGNTIYF. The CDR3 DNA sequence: TGCAGTGCTAGGTTGGAGACGCGAGGAAACACCATATATTTT.

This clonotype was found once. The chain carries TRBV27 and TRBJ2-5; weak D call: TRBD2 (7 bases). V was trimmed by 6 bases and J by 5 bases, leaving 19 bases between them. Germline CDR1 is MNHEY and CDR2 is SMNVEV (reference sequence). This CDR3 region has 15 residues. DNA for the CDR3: TGTGCCAGCAGCCCCCGTCCACAGGGAGGGGAGACCCAGTACTTC. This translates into CASSPRPQGGETQYF.

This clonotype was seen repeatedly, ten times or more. CDR3 amino acids: CASSERGSSYEQYF. In DNA, the CDR3 is TGTGCCAGCAGTGAGAGGGGAAGCTCCTACGAGCAGTACTTC. The rearrangement uses TRBV2 and TRBJ2-7; perhaps D is TRBD1 or TRBD2 (5 bases each). Germline CDR1 reads SNHLY; CDR2 reads FYNNEI. Trimming shortened V by 3 bases and J by 0 bases, and 9 bases separated the two germline ends. This CDR3 has 14 residues. The complete variable domain, with remaining parts taken from reference TRBV2 and TRBJ2-7, reads EPEVTQTPSHQVTQMGQEVILRCVPISNHLYFYWYRQILGQKVEFLVSFYNNEISEKSEIFDDQFSVERPDGSNFTLKIRSTKLEDSAMYFCASSERGSSYEQYFGPGTRLTVT.

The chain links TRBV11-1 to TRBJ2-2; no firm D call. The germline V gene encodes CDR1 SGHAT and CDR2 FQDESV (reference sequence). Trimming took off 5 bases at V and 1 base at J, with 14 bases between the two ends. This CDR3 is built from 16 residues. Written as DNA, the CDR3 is TGTGCCAGCAGCCCAGTGGGCTTTCAGAACACCGGGGAGCTGTTTTTT. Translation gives CASSPVGFQNTGELFF.